These 13 T cell receptor beta chains came from one sample sequenced in a study of blood T cells in healthy people across ages. Alongside a J-beta primer mix, a sample-barcoded 5' primer served in a second PCR lasting about 7 to 12 cycles. TCRdb redid the calling of the 5' RACE reads with MiXCR, one entry per CDR3 protein. The sample holds 1.8 million or so distinct CDR3 sequences, about 39% seen once. Input material: blood. Receptors originate from a human donor in good health.

The chain combines TRBV4-3 with TRBJ2-3, with no clear D. V lost 1 base and J 6 bases, leaving 14 bases between the germline ends. CDR1 is LGHNA, CDR2 YSLEER, per germline. This CDR3 contains 15 residues. Written as DNA, the CDR3 is TGCGCCAGCAGCCAAGCGGCAGCCTTGGGGGATACGCAGTATTTT. Translation gives CASSQAAALGDTQYF.

In this sample, this clonotype turned up a few times. The J gene is TRBJ2-3, the V gene TRBV20-1, with D unresolved. CDR1 and CDR2 (germline): DFQATT, SNEGSKA (reference sequence). V was clipped by 8 bases and J by 2 bases, with 8 bases between them. The CDR3 length is 11 residues. The CDR3 region is CSKAVTDTQYF. CDR3 in DNA: TGCAGTAAGGCTGTCACAGATACGCAGTATTTT.

The chain combines TRBV11-2 with TRBJ2-1; D remains ambiguous. The germline V gene has CDR1 SGHAT and CDR2 FQNNGV. The ends were cut back, 0 bases at V and 10 bases at J, with 7 bases in the middle. The CDR3 extends over 12 amino acids. The CDR3 bases are TGTGCCAGCAGCTTAGACCCTAAGGAGCAGTTCTTC. Protein product: CASSLDPKEQFF. The whole variable domain, filled in from reference TRBV11-2 and TRBJ2-1, reads EAGVAQSPRYKIIEKRQSVAFWCNPISGHATLYWYQQILGQGPKLLIQFQNNGVVDDSQLPKDRFSAERLKGVDSTLKIQPAKLEDSAVYLCASSLDPKEQFFGPGTRLTVL.

V usage is TRBV27 and J usage is TRBJ2-7; D remains unclear. This CDR3 region has 16 residues. The germline gives CDR1 MNHEY, CDR2 SMNVEV (reference sequence). Trimming stripped 0 bases from V and 4 bases from J, with 16 bases between. The CDR3 here is CASSLSLSSLIYEQYF. The CDR3 DNA sequence: TGTGCCAGCAGTTTATCGCTGTCATCCCTGATTTACGAGCAGTACTTC.

CDR3 DNA: TGCGCCAGCAGCCAAGAACTGACGGGCTCGAACACCGGGGAGCTGTTTTTT. Translation: CASSQELTGSNTGELFF. The chain employs TRBV4-3 and TRBJ2-2; no clear D gene. Trimming left V 0 bases short and J 0 bases short, with 11 bases between. The germline CDR1 and CDR2 sequences are LGHNA and YSLEER. The CDR3 covers 17 residues.

V usage is TRBV6-5 and J usage is TRBJ2-5; 10 nucleotides match TRBD2. Judging by the DNA end, TRBJ2-7 fits better; the J call may be wrong. This CDR3 region has 15 residues. Germline values: CDR1 MNHEY, CDR2 SVGAGI. CDR3 residues: CASSPLAGAGYEQYF. The CDR3 DNA sequence: TGTGCCAGCAGTCCCCTAGCGGGGGCCGGATACGAGCAGTACTTC.

The chain couples TRBV2 to TRBJ1-2, with D unresolved. CDR1 is SNHLY, CDR2 FYNNEI, per germline. There are 15 residues in the CDR3. The V gene lost 3 bases and the J gene lost 0 bases, with 11 bases spanning the gap. The CDR3 sequence: CASSETRAANYGYTF. CDR3 nucleotide sequence: TGTGCCAGCAGTGAGACTAGGGCTGCTAACTATGGCTACACCTTC.

J is TRBJ2-7 and V is TRBV7-2, with D tentatively TRBD2 (6 bases). Germline CDR1 and CDR2: SGHTA and FQGNSA. Trimming pared 1 base from V and 3 bases from J, leaving 10 bases between. The CDR3 length is 14 residues. The CDR3 bases are TGTGCCAGCAGCTTAGTAGGGCGGGACTACGAGCAGTACTTC. It encodes CASSLVGRDYEQYF.

The V gene is TRBV20-1, the J gene TRBJ1-5; D gene uncertain. The CDR3 loop spans 12 amino acids. Germline V gene sequence: CDR1 DFQATT, CDR2 SNEGSKA (reference sequence). V was cut by 3 bases and J by 4 bases, with 7 bases left in between. CDR3 in amino acids: CSASDPNQPQHF. Written as DNA, the CDR3 is TGCAGTGCTAGTGACCCAAATCAGCCCCAGCATTTT.

This clonotype was observed a single time. The CDR3 does not close with the conserved phenylalanine or tryptophan, likely indicating a read error. The V and J genes are TRBV7-2 and TRBJ2-7; D is uncertain. Germline CDR1 reads SGHTA; CDR2 reads FQGNSA. The CDR3 sequence is 14 residues long. The V gene lost 5 bases and the J gene lost 4 bases, with 15 bases spanning the gap. The CDR3 nucleotides are TGTGCCAGCAGCCCAGCCGGGCGGCAATACGAGCAGTACTCC. It yields the protein CASSPAGRQYEQYS.

V gene TRBV29-1 combines with J gene TRBJ2-7; no reliable D call. The CDR3 contains 13 residues. Deletions cut 6 bases from V and 2 bases from J, with 14 bases between. Germline V gives CDR1 SQVTM, CDR2 ANQGSEA. Here the CDR3 DNA reads TGCAGCGTCGGCCCCCCGGAACCCTACGAGCAGTACTTC. This gives the protein CSVGPPEPYEQYF.

The chain has TRBV3-1 and TRBJ1-2; D is unclear. The CDR3 is 15 residues long. Trimming took 1 base from V and 3 from J, leaving 12 bases between them. CDR1 and CDR2 (germline): LGHDT, YNNKEL (reference sequence). The CDR3 region is CASSQVPDVHYGYTF. The CDR3 region has the DNA TGTGCCAGCAGCCAAGTTCCCGACGTACACTATGGCTACACCTTC.

The J gene is TRBJ2-1, the V gene TRBV7-9; TRBD2 matches at 7 bases. There are 14 residues in the CDR3. The germline V gene encodes CDR1 SEHNR and CDR2 FQNEAQ (reference sequence). With 4 bases clipped from V and 7 bases from J, the junction kept 7 bases outside the gene matches. CDR3 bases: TGTGCCAGCAGCTGGGACTACGTTGGGAATGAGCAGTTCTTC. Amino acids: CASSWDYVGNEQFF.